The 16 T cell receptor beta chains reported below all come from one sample, sequenced in a study of blood T cell repertoires in COVID-19. Here immunoSEQ multiplex PCR was the method, and the copy in TCRdb shows in-frame clones only, minus some. The table shows 250,000 to 400,000 clones, with about 91% occurring only once. Specimen: peripheral blood. The receptors stem from a woman aged 25-40 years with COVID-19, enrolled during active disease.

The V and J genes are TRBV6-1 and TRBJ1-3; D is unresolved. There are 16 residues in the CDR3. V lost 1 base, J lost 3 bases, and 13 bases lay in between. Germline V gene lookup returns CDR1 MNHNS and CDR2 SASEGT. CDR3 DNA sequence: TGTGCCAGCAGTGAAGGTCGCGGGAATCGTGGAAACACCATATATTTT. As protein: CASSEGRGNRGNTIYF.

This clone was counted ten times or more. This chain links TRBV11-2 with TRBJ1-2, with D perhaps matching TRBD1 (6 bases). CDR3 length equals 13 residues. Trimming removed 5 bases at V and 4 bases at J, with 11 bases between. Germline CDR1 and CDR2: SGHAT and FQNNGV. The CDR3 spells CASSLTGFYGYTF. For the CDR3, the DNA is TGTGCCAGCAGCCTCACAGGGTTCTATGGCTACACCTTC.

This chain joins TRBV13 and TRBJ2-7, with D tentatively TRBD2 (6 bases). V was trimmed by 5 bases and J by 10 bases, leaving 21 bases between them. There are 14 residues in the CDR3. The germline V gene encodes CDR1 PRHDT and CDR2 FYEKMQ (reference sequence). The CDR3 here is CASSNRDWASQQYF. The CDR3 nucleotides read TGTGCCAGCAGCAACCGGGACTGGGCCTCCCAACAGTACTTC.

This rearrangement joins TRBV9 to TRBJ1-1; possible D gene TRBD1, 6 bases. The CDR3 extends over 14 amino acids. Trimming took 2 bases from V and 4 from J, leaving 12 bases between them. Per germline, CDR1 SGDLS and CDR2 YYNGEE. DNA of the CDR3: TGTGCCAGCAGCGTGGTCGGGGGGCCCACTGAAGCTTTCTTT. Protein sequence: CASSVVGGPTEAFF. Based on the CDR3 plus reference TRBV9 and TRBJ1-1, the full variable domain is DSGVTQTPKHLITATGQRVTLRCSPRSGDLSVYWYQQSLDQGLQFLIQYYNGEERAKGNILERFSAQQFPDLHSELNLSSLELGDSALYFCASSVVGGPTEAFFGQGTRLTVV.

About this clone: Other DNA sequences within the sample encode an identical CDR3. The chain carries TRBV27 and TRBJ2-1; D call uncertain. CDR1 is MNHEY, CDR2 SMNVEV, per germline (reference sequence). This CDR3 spans 11 amino acids. Deletions cut 5 bases from V and 9 bases from J, with 8 bases between. In nucleotides, the CDR3 is TGTGCCAGCAGTCCCGGTAGTGAGCAGTTCTTC. It specifies CASSPGSEQFF.

The chain is built from TRBV18 and TRBJ2-2; D is unclear. Germline CDR1 reads KGHSH; CDR2 reads LQKENI. CDR3 length: 15 amino acids. Trimming left V 1 base short and J 0 bases short, with 6 bases between. For the CDR3, the DNA is TGTGCCAGCTCACCACTAAGCTCGAACACCGGGGAGCTGTTTTTT. This sequence encodes CASSPLSSNTGELFF.

The V and J genes are TRBV7-2 and TRBJ2-3, with D tentatively TRBD1 (5 bases). This CDR3 is 14 amino acids long. Trimming cost V 5 bases and J 2 bases, with 11 bases left between them. Germline V gene lookup returns CDR1 SGHTA and CDR2 FQGNSA. The CDR3 is CASSLRQTTDTQYF. The CDR3 DNA sequence: TGTGCCAGCAGCCTAAGACAGACCACAGATACGCAGTATTTT.

This clone occurred many times. The rearrangement links TRBV6-1 to TRBJ2-5; D call uncertain. The CDR3 consists of 15 residues. Per germline, CDR1 MNHNS and CDR2 SASEGT. V lost 2 bases and J lost 5, with 15 bases in between. The CDR3 loop reads CASSELASHRETQYF. For the CDR3, the DNA is TGTGCCAGCAGTGAACTCGCGAGCCACCGGGAGACCCAGTACTTC.

V is TRBV11-3 and J is TRBJ2-5; 14 bases match TRBD2. J gave up 4 bases and V 2 bases, and 9 bases lay outside the gene matches. This CDR3 spans 18 amino acids. Germline CDR1 reads SGHNT; CDR2 reads YENEEA. The CDR3 spells CASSLKITGTSGGETQYF. DNA of the CDR3: TGTGCCAGCAGCTTAAAAATTACCGGGACTAGCGGGGGAGAGACCCAGTACTTC.

This chain joins TRBV6-5 and TRBJ1-2; D might be TRBD1 (5 bases). CDR1 is MNHEY and CDR2 is SVGAGI in the germline V gene. Trimming took off 0 bases at V and 3 bases at J, with 11 bases between the two ends. This CDR3 is built from 15 residues. In nucleotides, the CDR3 is TGTGCCAGCAGTTACTCGAGGTGGGGGGACTATGGCTACACCTTC. It is translated as CASSYSRWGDYGYTF.

This chain uses TRBV6-2 or TRBV6-3 with TRBJ1-2; D is perhaps TRBD1 (5 bases). In germline, CDR1 is MNHEY, CDR2 SVGEGT. The CDR3 spans 13 residues. V lost 6 bases and J 4 bases, leaving 12 bases between the germline ends. CDR3 bases: TGTGCCAGCAGCGAACAGGCCCTCTATGGCTACACCTTC. Its translation: CASSEQALYGYTF.

The J gene is TRBJ1-1, the V gene TRBV18, with no clear D. Germline CDR1 KGHSH, CDR2 LQKENI. Trimming left V 2 bases short and J 7 bases short, with 8 bases between. The CDR3 runs 12 residues. The CDR3 sequence: CASSPILNEAFF. Here the CDR3 DNA reads TGTGCCAGCTCACCAATCCTAAATGAAGCTTTCTTT.

This clone was seen a single time. The rearrangement uses TRBV7-2 and TRBJ2-5, with 8 positions matching TRBD2. V lost 1 base and J lost 3; bases outside the gene matches: 7. The CDR3 contains 16 residues. Per the germline V gene, CDR1 is SGHTA and CDR2 is FQGNSA. CDR3 in amino acids: CASSLVGGGTKETQYF. The DNA of the CDR3 is TGTGCCAGCAGCTTAGTCGGCGGGGGGACCAAAGAGACCCAGTACTTC.

A word on this clone: This specimen includes other DNA sequences encoding the same CDR3. The chain combines TRBV5-1 with TRBJ2-3; TRBD1 matches 9 bases. This CDR3 is 16 amino acids long. Germline assignment: CDR1 SGHRS and CDR2 YFSETQ. J gave up 1 base and V 0 bases, and 3 bases lay outside the gene matches. CDR3 DNA: TGCGCCAGCAGCTTGGCCTGGACAGGGGGCACAGATACGCAGTATTTT. It encodes CASSLAWTGGTDTQYF.

The chain carries TRBV7-9 and TRBJ2-3; no definite D call. The ends were cut back, 4 bases at V and 1 base at J, with 12 bases in the middle. Per the germline V gene, CDR1 is SEHNR and CDR2 is FQNEAQ (reference sequence). This CDR3 contains 15 residues. For the CDR3, the DNA is TGTGCCAGCAGCTCGCGGCGGTACCGCACAGATACGCAGTATTTT. Translated, it gives CASSSRRYRTDTQYF.

The rearrangement links TRBV7-9 to TRBJ1-3; D is undetermined. The ends were cut back, 5 bases at V and 0 bases at J, with 8 bases in the middle. Germline V gives CDR1 SEHNR, CDR2 FQNEAQ (reference sequence). The CDR3 is 14 residues long. The CDR3 protein is CASSTSGSGNTIYF. The CDR3 nucleotides are TGTGCCAGCAGCACCTCAGGCTCTGGAAACACCATATATTTT.